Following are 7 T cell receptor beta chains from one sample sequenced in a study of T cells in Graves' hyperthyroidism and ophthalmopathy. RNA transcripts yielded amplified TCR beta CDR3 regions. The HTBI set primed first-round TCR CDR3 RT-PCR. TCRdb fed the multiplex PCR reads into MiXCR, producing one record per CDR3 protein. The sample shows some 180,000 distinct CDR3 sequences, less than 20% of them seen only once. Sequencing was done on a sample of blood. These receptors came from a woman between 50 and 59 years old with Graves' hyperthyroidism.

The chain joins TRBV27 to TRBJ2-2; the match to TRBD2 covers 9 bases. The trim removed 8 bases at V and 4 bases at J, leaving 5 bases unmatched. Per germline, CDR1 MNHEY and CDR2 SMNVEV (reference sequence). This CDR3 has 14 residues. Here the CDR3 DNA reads TGTGCCAGCGGAGGCGGGAGGGCCACCGGGGAGCTGTTTTTT. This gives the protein CASGGGRATGELFF.

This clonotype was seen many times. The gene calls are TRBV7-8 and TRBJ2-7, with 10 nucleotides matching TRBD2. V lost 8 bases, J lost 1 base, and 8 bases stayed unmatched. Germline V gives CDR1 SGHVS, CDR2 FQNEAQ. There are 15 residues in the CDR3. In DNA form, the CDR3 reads TGTGCCAGCGGACCGACTAGCGGGCCTTCCTACGAGCAGTACTTC. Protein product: CASGPTSGPSYEQYF.

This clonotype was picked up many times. The CDR3 protein is CASSLGERENSALSSYNEQFF. The CDR3 DNA reads as TGTGCCAGCAGCTTAGGGGAGCGGGAGAATTCTGCCCTAAGCTCCTACAATGAGCAGTTCTTC. This chain connects TRBV7-3 to TRBJ2-1, with TRBD2 identical over 8 bases. CDR1 is SGHTA, CDR2 FQGTGA, per germline. After removal of 2 bases from V and 0 bases from J, the junction contained 18 bases not matched to a gene. The CDR3 sequence is 21 residues long.

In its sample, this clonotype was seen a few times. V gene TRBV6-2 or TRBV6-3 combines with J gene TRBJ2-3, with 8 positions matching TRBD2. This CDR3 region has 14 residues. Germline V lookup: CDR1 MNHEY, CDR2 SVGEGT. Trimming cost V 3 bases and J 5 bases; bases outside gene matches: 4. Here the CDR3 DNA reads TGTGCCAGCAGTTATTCCGGGACTAGAGATACGCAGTATTTT. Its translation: CASSYSGTRDTQYF.

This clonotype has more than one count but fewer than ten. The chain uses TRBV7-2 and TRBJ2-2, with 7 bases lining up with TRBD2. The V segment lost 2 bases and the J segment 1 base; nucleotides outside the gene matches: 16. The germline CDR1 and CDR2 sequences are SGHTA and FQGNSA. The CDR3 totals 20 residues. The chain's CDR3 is CASSLLVGETGGRNTGELFF. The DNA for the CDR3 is TGTGCCAGCAGCTTACTTGTCGGGGAAACGGGCGGGAGGAACACCGGGGAGCTGTTTTTT.

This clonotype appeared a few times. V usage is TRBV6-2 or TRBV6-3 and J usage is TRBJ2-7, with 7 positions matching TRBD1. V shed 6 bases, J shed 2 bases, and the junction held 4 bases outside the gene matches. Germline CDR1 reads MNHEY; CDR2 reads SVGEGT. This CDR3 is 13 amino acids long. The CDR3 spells CASSGTAAYEQYF. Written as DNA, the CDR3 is TGTGCCAGCAGCGGGACAGCTGCCTACGAGCAGTACTTC.

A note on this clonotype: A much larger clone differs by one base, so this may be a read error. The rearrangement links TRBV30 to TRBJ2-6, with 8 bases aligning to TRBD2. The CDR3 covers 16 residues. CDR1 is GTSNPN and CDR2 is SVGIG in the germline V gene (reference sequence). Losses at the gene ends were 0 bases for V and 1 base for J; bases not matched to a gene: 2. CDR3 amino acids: CAWSVAGVSGANVLTF. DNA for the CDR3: TGTGCCTGGAGTGTAGCGGGAGTGTCTGGGGCCAACGTCCTGACTTTC.